The source of this T cell receptor (beta chain) is a study of molecular identifiers for immune sequencing clone quantification. Bulk TCR libraries were made with methods that had been previously described and with listed TCR primers. Using its own MiXCR run on the PCR reads, TCRdb lists one record per CDR3 protein. This sample has hundreds of thousands of distinct CDR3 sequences, with around 25% found just once. Study observations and caveats: Clonotypes surpassing 20 RNA copies contained over 97% of effector molecules, versus under 1% in naive cells.

The CDR3 spans 17 residues. Germline loops: CDR1 LGHNA, CDR2 YSLEER. As for this clonotype: Its antigen is currently unknown. Relative to the germline gene, one junction end is altered; a read error may explain this.

Source material for naive CD8 libraries was about 17,000 to 1,100,000 sorted cells, with 10%, 30% or 50% RNA. Specimen: naive CD8+ T cells from blood, with Jurkat cell RNA spiked in. Noted subset: FACS-sorted CD8+CD4-CCR7+CD45RA+ naive T cells. The chain joins TRBV4-3 to TRBJ2-2, with D possibly matching TRBD1 (6 bases). The clonotype was recovered from a human donor in good health. Some libraries in this study had Jurkat cell RNA spiked in. CDR3 sequence: CASSQDLLLGDTGEPFF. The CDR3 nucleotides read TGCGCCAGCAGCCAAGACCTTCTCTTAGGGGACACCGGGGAGCCGTTTTTT.